A single TCR beta chain is shown here with its context. Its specificity is not known. These data originate in a study of Ad26.COV2.S vaccination and SARS-CoV-2 variants. General observations from the study: Substantial breadth was reportedly displayed by spike-specific CD8+ and CD4+ T cell responses after vaccination.

TCRdb's table, derived via immunoSEQ multiplex PCR, lists solely in-frame clones and lacks some. The sample shows 440,000 or so clones, 80% to 95% of them seen only once. V lost 4 bases to trimming and J lost 7 bases, with 17 bases between them. Looked up from germline, CDR1 is LNHDA and CDR2 is SQIVND (reference sequence). The CDR3 sequence is 16 residues long. Documented treatment: around 19 received Ad26.COV2.S at low or high dose, single or two shots; about 5 received placebo; per-sample allocation not given. Sampling happened 63 days after the first vaccine or placebo injection. The individual, an adult aged 18-55 years, was a donor in Boston.

This receptor was obtained from a person aged 18 to 65 who received the Ad26.COV2.S COVID-19 vaccine or a placebo. The input for sequencing was peripheral blood, taken in a trial of Ad26.COV2.S vaccine versus placebo. The V call is TRBV19, the J call TRBJ1-6; D uncertain. The CDR3 protein is CASSTGRRAINSPLHF. Here the CDR3 DNA reads TGTGCCAGTAGTACGGGCAGGCGGGCTATCAATTCACCCCTCCACTTT.